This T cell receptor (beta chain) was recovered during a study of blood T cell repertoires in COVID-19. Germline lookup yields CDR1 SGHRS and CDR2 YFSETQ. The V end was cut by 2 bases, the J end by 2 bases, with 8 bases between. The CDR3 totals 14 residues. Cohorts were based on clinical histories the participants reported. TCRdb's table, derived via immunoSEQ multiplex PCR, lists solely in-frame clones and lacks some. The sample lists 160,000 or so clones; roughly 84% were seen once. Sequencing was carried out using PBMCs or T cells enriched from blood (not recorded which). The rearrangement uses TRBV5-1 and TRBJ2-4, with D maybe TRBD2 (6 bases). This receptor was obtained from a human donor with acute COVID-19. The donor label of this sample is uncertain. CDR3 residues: CASSFGGSKNIQYF. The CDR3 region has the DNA TGCGCCAGCAGCTTCGGGGGATCCAAAAACATTCAGTACTTC.